The rows below give T cell receptor beta chains drawn from one sample of a study of tumor-infiltrating lymphocytes in primary liver carcinoma. MiXCR, run by TCRdb on the multiplex PCR reads, gives a single entry per CDR3 protein. Counted here are about 130,000 distinct CDR3 sequences, around 64% occurring once; the ten biggest clones make up less than 10%. Sequenced sample: liver tumor tissue from sampling region 3. Source of these receptors: an older woman with primary liver carcinoma and hepatitis B virus infection. Each CDR3 is given with its conserved first and last residue. The D gene is left open where the match is weak. Where a row states a size, it is once, few, many or the class of an expanded clone; other rows omit it.

d_gene | len | j_gene | v_gene | abundance | CDR3aa | CDR3nt
NA | 11 | TRBJ1-2 | TRBV7-9 | NA | CASSQRDGYTF | TGTGCCAGCTCGCAGAGGGATGGCTACACCTTC
NA | 13 | TRBJ1-1 | TRBV6-1 | NA | CASSAGESAEAFF | TGTGCCAGCAGTGCAGGGGAGAGCGCTGAAGCTTTCTTT
NA | 16 | TRBJ2-3 | TRBV11-2 | NA | CASSRGMEWDWDTQYF | TGTGCCAGCAGCCGGGGGATGGAGTGGGATTGGGATACGCAGTATTTT
TRBD1 | 15 | TRBJ2-1 | TRBV7-9 | NA | CASNGRDRGFNVQFF | TGTGCCAGCAACGGAAGGGACAGGGGATTCAATGTGCAGTTCTTC
TRBD1 | 14 | TRBJ1-5 | TRBV11-2 | few | CASGPTGSDQPQHF | TGTGCCAGCGGCCCGACAGGGTCTGATCAGCCCCAGCACTTT
NA | 14 | TRBJ1-1 | TRBV5-1 | many | CASSARGVPTEAFF | TGCGCCAGCAGCGCAAGAGGAGTTCCCACTGAAGCTTTCTTT
TRBD1 | 13 | TRBJ2-3 | TRBV29-1 | NA | CSAGQGDGDTQYF | TGCAGCGCCGGCCAGGGGGACGGAGATACGCAGTATTTT
NA | 13 | TRBJ2-3 | TRBV7-2 | NA | CASILVGTDTQYF | TGTGCCAGCATCTTAGTGGGCACGGATACGCAGTATTTT
NA | 16 | TRBJ2-5 | TRBV11-3 | NA | CAISPPMGGRQETQYF | TGTGCCATCAGCCCCCCCATGGGCGGGCGGCAAGAGACCCAGTACTTC
NA | 15 | TRBJ2-4 | TRBV28 | few | CASSSPGGGKNIQYF | TGTGCCAGCAGTTCTCCAGGGGGGGGTAAAAACATTCAGTACTTC
TRBD2 | 15 | TRBJ2-2 | TRBV5-4 | many | CASSFGTSGSRELFF | TGTGCCAGCAGCTTCGGGACTAGCGGCTCACGGGAGCTGTTTTTT
NA | 13 | TRBJ1-2 | TRBV6-5 | many | CAVSTGRHYGYTF | TGTGCCGTTTCTACAGGGCGACACTATGGCTACACCTTC
NA | 14 | TRBJ1-1 | TRBV5-4 | many | CASSLRYLNTEAFF | TGTGCCAGCAGCTTGAGGTACTTGAACACTGAAGCTTTCTTT
NA | 17 | TRBJ2-6 | TRBV5-1 | few | CASSLVASGSGANVLTF | TGCGCCAGCAGCTTGGTTGCCTCAGGCTCTGGGGCCAACGTCCTGACTTTC